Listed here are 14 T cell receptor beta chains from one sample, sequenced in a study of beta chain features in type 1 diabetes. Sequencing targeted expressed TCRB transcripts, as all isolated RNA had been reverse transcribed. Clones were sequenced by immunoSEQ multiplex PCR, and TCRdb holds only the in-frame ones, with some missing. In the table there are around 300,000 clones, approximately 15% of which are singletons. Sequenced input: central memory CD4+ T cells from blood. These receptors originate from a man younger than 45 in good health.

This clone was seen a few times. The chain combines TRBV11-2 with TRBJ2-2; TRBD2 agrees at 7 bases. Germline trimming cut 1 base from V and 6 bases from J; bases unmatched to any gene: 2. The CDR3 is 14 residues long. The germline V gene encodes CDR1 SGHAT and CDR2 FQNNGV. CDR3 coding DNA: TGTGCCAGCAGCTTAGCTGGGAGGGCCGGGGAGCTGTTTTTT. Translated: CASSLAGRAGELFF. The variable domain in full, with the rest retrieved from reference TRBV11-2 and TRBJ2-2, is EAGVAQSPRYKIIEKRQSVAFWCNPISGHATLYWYQQILGQGPKLLIQFQNNGVVDDSQLPKDRFSAERLKGVDSTLKIQPAKLEDSAVYLCASSLAGRAGELFFGEGSRLTVL.

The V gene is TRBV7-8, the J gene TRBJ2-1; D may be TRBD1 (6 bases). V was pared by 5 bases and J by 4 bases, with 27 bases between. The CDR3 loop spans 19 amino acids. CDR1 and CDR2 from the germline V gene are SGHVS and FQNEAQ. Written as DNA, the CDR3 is TGTGCCAGCAGCCCCCCCCGAGGTCCGGGACATAGCCAGTACAATGAGCAGTTCTTC. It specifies CASSPPRGPGHSQYNEQFF. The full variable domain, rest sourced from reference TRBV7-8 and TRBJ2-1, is GAGVSQSPRYKVAKRGQDVALRCDPISGHVSLFWYQQALGQGPEFLTYFQNEAQLDKSGLPSDRFFAERPEGSVSTLKIQRTQQEDSAVYLCASSPPRGPGHSQYNEQFFGPGTRLTVL.

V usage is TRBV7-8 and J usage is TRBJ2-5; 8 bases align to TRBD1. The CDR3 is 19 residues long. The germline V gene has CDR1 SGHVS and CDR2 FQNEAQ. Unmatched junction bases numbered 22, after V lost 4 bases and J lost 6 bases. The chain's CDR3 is CASSSYSGTGILNLKTQYF. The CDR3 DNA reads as TGTGCCAGCAGCTCGTACTCCGGGACAGGAATCTTGAACCTGAAGACCCAGTACTTC.

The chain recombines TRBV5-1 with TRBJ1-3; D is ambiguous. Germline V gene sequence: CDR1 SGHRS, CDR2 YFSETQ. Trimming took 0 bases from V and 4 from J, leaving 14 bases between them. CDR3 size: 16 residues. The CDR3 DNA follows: TGCGCCAGCAGCTTGGGTTCGGCGGCAGGAGGAAACACCATATATTTT. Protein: CASSLGSAAGGNTIYF.

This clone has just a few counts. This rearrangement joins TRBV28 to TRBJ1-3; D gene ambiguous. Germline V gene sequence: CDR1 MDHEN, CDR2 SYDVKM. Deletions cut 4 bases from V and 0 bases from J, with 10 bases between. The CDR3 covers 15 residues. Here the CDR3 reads CASSSAVSSGNTIYF. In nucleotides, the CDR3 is TGTGCCAGCAGTTCGGCGGTCTCCTCTGGAAACACCATATATTTT.

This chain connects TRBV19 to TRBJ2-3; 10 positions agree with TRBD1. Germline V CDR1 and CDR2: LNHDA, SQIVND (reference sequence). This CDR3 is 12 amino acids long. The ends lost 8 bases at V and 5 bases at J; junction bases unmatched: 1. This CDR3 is CASGTGVDTQYF. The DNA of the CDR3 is TGTGCCAGTGGGACAGGGGTAGATACGCAGTATTTT.

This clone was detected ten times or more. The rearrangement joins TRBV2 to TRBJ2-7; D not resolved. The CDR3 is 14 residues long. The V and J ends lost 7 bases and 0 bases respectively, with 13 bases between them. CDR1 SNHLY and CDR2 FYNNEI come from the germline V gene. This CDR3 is CASIPDISSYEQYF. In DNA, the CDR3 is TGTGCCAGCATCCCAGACATCTCCTCCTACGAGCAGTACTTC.

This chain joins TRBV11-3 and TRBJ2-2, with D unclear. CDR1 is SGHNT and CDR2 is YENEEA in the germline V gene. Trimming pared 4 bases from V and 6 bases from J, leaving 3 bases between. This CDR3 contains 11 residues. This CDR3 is CASSSAGELFF. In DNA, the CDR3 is TGTGCCAGCAGCTCCGCCGGGGAGCTGTTTTTT. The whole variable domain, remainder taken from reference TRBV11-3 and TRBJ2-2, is EAGVVQSPRYKIIEKKQPVAFWCNPISGHNTLYWYLQNLGQGPELLIRYENEEAVDDSQLPKDRFSAERLKGVDSTLKIQPAELGDSAVYLCASSSAGELFFGEGSRLTVL.

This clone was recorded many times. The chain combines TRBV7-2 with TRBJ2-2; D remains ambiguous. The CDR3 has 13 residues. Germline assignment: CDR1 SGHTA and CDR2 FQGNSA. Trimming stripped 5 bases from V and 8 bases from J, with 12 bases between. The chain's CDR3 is CASSRGPSGELFF. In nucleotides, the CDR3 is TGTGCCAGCAGCCGAGGACCGTCTGGGGAGCTGTTTTTT.

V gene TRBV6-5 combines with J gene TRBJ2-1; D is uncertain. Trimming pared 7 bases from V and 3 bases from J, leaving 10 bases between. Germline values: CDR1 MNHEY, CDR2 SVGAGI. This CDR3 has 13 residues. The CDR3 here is CASTGSVYNEQFF. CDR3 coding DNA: TGTGCCAGCACCGGATCCGTCTACAATGAGCAGTTCTTC.

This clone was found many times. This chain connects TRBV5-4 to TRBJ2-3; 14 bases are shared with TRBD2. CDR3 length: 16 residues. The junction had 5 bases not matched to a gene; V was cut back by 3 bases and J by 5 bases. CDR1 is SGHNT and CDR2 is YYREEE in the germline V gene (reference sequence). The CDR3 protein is CASSWTSGGLRDTQYF. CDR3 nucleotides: TGTGCCAGCAGCTGGACTAGCGGGGGGCTTCGAGATACGCAGTATTTT.

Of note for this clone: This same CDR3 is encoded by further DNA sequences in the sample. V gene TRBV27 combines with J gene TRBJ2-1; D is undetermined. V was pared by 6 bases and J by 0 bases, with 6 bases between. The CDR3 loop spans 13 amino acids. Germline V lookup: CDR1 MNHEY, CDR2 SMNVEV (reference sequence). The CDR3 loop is CASSLNSYNEQFF. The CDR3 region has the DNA TGTGCCAGCAGCTTAAACTCCTACAATGAGCAGTTCTTC.

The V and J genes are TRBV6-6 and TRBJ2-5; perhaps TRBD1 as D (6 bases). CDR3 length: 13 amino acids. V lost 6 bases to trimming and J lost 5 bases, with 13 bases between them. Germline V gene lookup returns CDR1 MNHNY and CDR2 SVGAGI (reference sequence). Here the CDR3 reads CASRQGPGETQYF. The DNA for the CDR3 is TGTGCCAGCAGACAGGGCCCCGGGGAGACCCAGTACTTC.

The CDR3 DNA sequence: TGCGCCAGCAGCCAAAATTGGTTATTAGGATCGGACAGGAGGAACACTGAAGCTTTCTTT. Its translation is CASSQNWLLGSDRRNTEAFF. The V and J genes are TRBV4-3 and TRBJ1-1, with 7 bases fitting TRBD1. Trimming removed 2 bases from V and 1 base from J; junction bases left unmatched: 19. The CDR3 covers 20 residues. CDR1 and CDR2 from the germline V gene are LGHNA and YSLEER.